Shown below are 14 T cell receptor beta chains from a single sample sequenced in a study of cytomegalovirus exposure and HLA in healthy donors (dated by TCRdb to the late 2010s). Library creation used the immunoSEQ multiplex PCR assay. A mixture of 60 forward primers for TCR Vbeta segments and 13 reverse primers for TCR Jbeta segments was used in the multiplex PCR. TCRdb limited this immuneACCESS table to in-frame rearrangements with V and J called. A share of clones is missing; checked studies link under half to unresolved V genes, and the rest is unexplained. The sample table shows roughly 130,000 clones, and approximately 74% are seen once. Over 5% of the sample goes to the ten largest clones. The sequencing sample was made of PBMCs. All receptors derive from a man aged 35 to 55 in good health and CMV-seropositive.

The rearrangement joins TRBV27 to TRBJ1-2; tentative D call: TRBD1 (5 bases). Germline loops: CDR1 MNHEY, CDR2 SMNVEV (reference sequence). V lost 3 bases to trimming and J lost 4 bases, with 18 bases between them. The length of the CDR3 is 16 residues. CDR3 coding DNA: TGTGCCAGCAGTTTTATAGGGGCAGTGAGCGTCTATGGCTACACCTTC. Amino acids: CASSFIGAVSVYGYTF.

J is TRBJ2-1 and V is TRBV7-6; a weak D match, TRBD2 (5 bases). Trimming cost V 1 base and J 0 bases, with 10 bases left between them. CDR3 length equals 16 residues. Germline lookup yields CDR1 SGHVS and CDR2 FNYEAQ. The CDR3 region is CASSLGTSSSYNEQFF. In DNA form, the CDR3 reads TGTGCCAGCAGCTTAGGGACTTCCAGCTCCTACAATGAGCAGTTCTTC.

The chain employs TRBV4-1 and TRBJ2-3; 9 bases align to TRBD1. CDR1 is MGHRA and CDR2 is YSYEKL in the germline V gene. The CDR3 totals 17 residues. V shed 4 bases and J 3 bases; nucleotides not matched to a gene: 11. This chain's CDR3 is CASSLTLRQGVTDTQYF. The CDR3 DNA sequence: TGCGCCAGCAGCCTCACACTCAGACAGGGGGTAACAGATACGCAGTATTTT.

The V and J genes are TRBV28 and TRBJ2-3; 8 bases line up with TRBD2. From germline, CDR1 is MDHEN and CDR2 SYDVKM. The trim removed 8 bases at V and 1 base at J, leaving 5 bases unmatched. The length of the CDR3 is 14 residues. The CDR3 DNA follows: TGTGCCAGCTCCCGGGAGGGCGGCACAGATACGCAGTATTTT. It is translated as CASSREGGTDTQYF.

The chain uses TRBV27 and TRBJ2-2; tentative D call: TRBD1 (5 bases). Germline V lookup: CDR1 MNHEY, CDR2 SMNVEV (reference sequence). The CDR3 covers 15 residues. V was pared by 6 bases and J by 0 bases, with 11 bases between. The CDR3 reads CASRWAGSNTGELFF. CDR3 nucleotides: TGTGCCAGCAGGTGGGCAGGGTCGAACACCGGGGAGCTGTTTTTT.

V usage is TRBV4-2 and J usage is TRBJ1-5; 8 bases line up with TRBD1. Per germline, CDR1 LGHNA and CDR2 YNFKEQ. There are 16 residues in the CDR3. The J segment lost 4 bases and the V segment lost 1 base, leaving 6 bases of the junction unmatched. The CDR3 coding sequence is TGTGCCAGCAGCCAAGGGACAGGGTTTCCAAATCAGCCCCAGCATTTT. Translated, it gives CASSQGTGFPNQPQHF.

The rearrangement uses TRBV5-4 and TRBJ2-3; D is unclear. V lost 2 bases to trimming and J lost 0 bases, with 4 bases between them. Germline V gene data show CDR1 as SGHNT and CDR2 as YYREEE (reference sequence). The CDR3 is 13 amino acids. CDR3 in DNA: TGTGCCAGCAGCTTCAGGAGCACAGATACGCAGTATTTT. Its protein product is CASSFRSTDTQYF.

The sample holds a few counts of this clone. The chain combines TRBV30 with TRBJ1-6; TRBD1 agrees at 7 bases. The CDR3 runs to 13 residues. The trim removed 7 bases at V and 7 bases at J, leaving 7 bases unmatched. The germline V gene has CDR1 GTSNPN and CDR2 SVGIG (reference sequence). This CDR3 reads CAFRQGGNSPLHF. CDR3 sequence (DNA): TGTGCCTTTCGACAGGGAGGCAATTCACCCCTCCACTTT.

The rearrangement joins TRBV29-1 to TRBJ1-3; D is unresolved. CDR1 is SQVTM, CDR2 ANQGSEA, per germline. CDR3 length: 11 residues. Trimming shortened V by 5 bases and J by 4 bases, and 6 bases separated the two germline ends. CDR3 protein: CSVKSGNTIYF. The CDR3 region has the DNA TGCAGCGTTAAAAGCGGAAACACCATATATTTT.

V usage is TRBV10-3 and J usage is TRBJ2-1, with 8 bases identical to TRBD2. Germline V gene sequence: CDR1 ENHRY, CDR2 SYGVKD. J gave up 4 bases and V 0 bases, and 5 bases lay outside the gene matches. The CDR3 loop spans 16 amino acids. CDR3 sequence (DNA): TGTGCCATCAGTGAGTCGACGGGGGGGCTTTACAATGAGCAGTTCTTC. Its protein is CAISESTGGLYNEQFF.

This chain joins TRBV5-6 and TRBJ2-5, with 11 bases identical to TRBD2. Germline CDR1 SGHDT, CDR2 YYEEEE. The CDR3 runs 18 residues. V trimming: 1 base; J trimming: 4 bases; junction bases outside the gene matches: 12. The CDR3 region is CASSLNWGISGRGETQYF. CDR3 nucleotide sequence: TGTGCCAGCAGCTTGAACTGGGGGATTAGCGGGAGGGGAGAGACCCAGTACTTC.

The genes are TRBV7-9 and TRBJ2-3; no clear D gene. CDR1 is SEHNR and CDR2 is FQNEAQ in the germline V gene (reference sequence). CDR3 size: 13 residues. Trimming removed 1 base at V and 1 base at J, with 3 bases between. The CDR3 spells CASSLVGTDTQYF. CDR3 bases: TGTGCCAGCAGCTTAGTAGGCACAGATACGCAGTATTTT.

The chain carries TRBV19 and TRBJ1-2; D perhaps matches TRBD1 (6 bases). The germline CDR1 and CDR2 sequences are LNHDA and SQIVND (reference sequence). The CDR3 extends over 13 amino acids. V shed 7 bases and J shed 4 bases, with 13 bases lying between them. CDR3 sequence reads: CASNPTGTYGYTF. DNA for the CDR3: TGTGCCAGTAACCCGACAGGAACCTATGGCTACACCTTC.

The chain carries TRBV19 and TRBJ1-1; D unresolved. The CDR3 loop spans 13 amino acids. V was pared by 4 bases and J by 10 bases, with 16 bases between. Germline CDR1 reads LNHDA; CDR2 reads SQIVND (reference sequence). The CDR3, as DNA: TGTGCCAGTAGTACGACGACGGGTGAAGTAGCTTTCTTT. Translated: CASSTTTGEVAFF.